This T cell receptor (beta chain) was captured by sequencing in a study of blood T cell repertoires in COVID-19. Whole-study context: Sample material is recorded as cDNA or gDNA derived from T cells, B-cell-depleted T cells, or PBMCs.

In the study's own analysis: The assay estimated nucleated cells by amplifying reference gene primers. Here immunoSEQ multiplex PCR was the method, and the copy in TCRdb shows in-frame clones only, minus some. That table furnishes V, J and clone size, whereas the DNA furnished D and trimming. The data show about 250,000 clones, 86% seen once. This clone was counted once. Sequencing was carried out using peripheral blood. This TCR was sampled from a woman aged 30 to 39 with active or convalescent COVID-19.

The CDR3 nucleotides read TGCGCCAGCAGCTGGGGGACTAGCGGGAGCGGACTCCAAGAGACCCAGTACTTC. Translating gives CASSWGTSGSGLQETQYF. The chain uses TRBV5-1 and TRBJ2-5; 14 positions match TRBD2. V gave up 3 bases and J gave up 1 base; unmatched junction bases: 8. Germline CDR1 reads SGHRS; CDR2 reads YFSETQ. The CDR3 sequence is 18 residues long.